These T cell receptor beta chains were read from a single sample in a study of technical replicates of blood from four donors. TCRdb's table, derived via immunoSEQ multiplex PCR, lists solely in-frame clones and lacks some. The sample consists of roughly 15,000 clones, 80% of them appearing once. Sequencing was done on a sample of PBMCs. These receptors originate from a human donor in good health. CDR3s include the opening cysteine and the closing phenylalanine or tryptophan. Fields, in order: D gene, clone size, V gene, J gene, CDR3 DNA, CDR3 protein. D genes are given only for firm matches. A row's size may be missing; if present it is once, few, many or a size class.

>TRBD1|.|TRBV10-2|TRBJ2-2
TGCGCCAGCAGTGAGGACAGGGTGGTACCCGGGGAGCTGTTTTTT
CASSEDRVVPGELFF
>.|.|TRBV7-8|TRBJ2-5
TGTGCCAGCAGCCCGGAGGGGTCAGAGACCCAGTACTTC
CASSPEGSETQYF
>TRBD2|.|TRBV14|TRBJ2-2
TGTGCCAGCAGCCACGATAGCGGGAGTAGCACCGGGGAGCTGTTTTTT
CASSHDSGSSTGELFF
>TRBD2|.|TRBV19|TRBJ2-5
TGTGCCAGTAGTATCGGGACTAGCCTCCCAGAGACCCAGTACTTC
CASSIGTSLPETQYF
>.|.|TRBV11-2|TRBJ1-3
TGTGCCAGCAGCTTAGGACAGAGCTCTGGAAACACCATATATTTT
CASSLGQSSGNTIYF
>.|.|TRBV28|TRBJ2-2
TGTGCCAGCAGGCCCCCTGGGCCCGGGGAGCTGTTTTTT
CASRPPGPGELFF
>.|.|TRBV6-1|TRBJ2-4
TGTGCCAGCAGTGAAAGGGGGTCGGGAGGTCGGGGCATTCAGTACTTC
CASSERGSGGRGIQYF
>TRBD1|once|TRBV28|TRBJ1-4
TGTGCCAGCCGCGGGACAGGGGATGAAAAACTGTTTTTT
CASRGTGDEKLFF
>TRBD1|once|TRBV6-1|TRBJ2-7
TGTGCCAGCAGTGGGGGACAGGGGAAGATCTACGAGCAGTACTTC
CASSGGQGKIYEQYF
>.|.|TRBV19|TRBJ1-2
TGTGCCAGTAGTCCCCAAAACTACAGGAGTAATGGCTACACCTTC
CASSPQNYRSNGYTF
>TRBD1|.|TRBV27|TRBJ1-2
TGTGCCAGCAGTTTTCGCTACTCCCGGGACAGGGTCCTCTATGGCTACACCTTC
CASSFRYSRDRVLYGYTF
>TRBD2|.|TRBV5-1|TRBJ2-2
TGCGCCAGCAGCTCAAGCGGGAGAGTGAACACCGGGGAGCTGTTTTTT
CASSSSGRVNTGELFF
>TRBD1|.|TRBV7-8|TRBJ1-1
TGTGCCAGCAGCTCCGAGACAGGGGGCTGGACTGAAGCTTTCTTT
CASSSETGGWTEAFF
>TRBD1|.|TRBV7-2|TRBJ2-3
TGTGCCAGCAGCTTAGGACAGGGGCACACAGATACGCAGTATTTT
CASSLGQGHTDTQYF
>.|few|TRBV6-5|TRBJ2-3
TGTGCCAGCAGTCCTACGGCAGATACGCAGTATTTT
CASSPTADTQYF
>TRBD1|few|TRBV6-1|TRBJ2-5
TGTGCCAGCAGCTCGGGACAGGTCCAAGAGACCCAGTACTTC
CASSSGQVQETQYF
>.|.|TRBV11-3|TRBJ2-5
TGTGCCAGCAGCTTACCCGGGATCGGAGAGACCCAGTACTTC
CASSLPGIGETQYF
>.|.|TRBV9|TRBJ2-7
TGTGCCAGCAGCTTGGGACTCGACTACGAGCAGTACTTC
CASSLGLDYEQYF
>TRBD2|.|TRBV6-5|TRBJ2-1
TGTGCCAGCAGTTACTCCGGGACTAGGAGGAACAATGAGCAGTTCTTC
CASSYSGTRRNNEQFF
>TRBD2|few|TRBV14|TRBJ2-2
TGTGCCAGCAGCCACAGGACTAGCGGTGACACCGGGGAGCTGTTTTTT
CASSHRTSGDTGELFF
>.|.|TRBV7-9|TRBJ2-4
TGTGCCAGCAGCTCTACACTAGAGAAAAACATTCAGTACTTC
CASSSTLEKNIQYF
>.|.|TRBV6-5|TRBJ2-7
TGTGCCAGCAGTCGGACAGAGGGATCCTACGAGCAGTACTTC
CASSRTEGSYEQYF
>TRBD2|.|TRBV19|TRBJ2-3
TGTGCCAGCTCTAGCGGAGTTAGCACAGATACGCAGTATTTT
CASSSGVSTDTQYF
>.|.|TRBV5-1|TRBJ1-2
TGCGCCAGCAGAATCCGGGACACTACTAATGGCTACACCTTC
CASRIRDTTNGYTF
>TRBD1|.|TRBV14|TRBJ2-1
TGTGCCAGCAGTCAAAACAGGGGCCAAGGGGCGTTCTTC
CASSQNRGQGAFF
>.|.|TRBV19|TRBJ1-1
TGTGCCAGTAGTATAGAGGCGACAGGGAACACTGAAGCTTTCTTT
CASSIEATGNTEAFF
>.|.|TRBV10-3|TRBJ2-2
TGTGCCATCAGTGAGTCTGGACAAGCGAACACCGGGGAGCTGTTTTTT
CAISESGQANTGELFF
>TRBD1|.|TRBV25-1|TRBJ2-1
TGTGCCAGCAGTGAGGGACAGGGGGACCCCTACAATGAGCAGTTCTTC
CASSEGQGDPYNEQFF
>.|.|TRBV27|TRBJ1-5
TGTGCCAGCAGTTCCATGGACTCAAATCAGCCCCAGCATTTT
CASSSMDSNQPQHF
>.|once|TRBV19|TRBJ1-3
TGTGCCACCAGGACACAAGCTGGCGGAAACACCATATATTTT
CATRTQAGGNTIYF
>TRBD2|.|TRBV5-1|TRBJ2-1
TGCGCCAGCACCGACGGTGCGGGAGGGCCCAGTTACAATGAGCAGTTCTTC
CASTDGAGGPSYNEQFF
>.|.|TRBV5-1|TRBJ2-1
TGCGCCAGCAGCTTAACCGGGACTGGGGGTATTGTTGAGCAGTTCTTC
CASSLTGTGGIVEQFF
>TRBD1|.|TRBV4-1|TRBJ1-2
TGCGCCAGCAGCCGAGAAACAGGGGCCTATGGCTACACCTTC
CASSRETGAYGYTF
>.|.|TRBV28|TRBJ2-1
TGTGCCAGCAGTTTATTCGGACAGCGCAATGAGCAGTTCTTC
CASSLFGQRNEQFF
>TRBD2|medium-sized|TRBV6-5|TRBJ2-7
TGTGCCAGCGGACATAGCGGGGGGCTCGGCGAGCAGTACTTC
CASGHSGGLGEQYF
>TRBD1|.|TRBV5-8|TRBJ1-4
TGTGCCAGCAGGGCCCGGGGACAGAGAAATGAAAAACTGTTTTTT
CASRARGQRNEKLFF
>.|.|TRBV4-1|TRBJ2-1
TGCGCCAGCAGCCCCGCGGGACAGACAAACAATGAGCAGTTCTTC
CASSPAGQTNNEQFF
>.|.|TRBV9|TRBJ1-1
TGTGCCAGCAGCGTAGGCAGAACGAACACTGAAGCTTTCTTT
CASSVGRTNTEAFF
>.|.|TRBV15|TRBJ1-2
TGTGCCACCAGCAGTACGACACTTTCTAACTATGGCTACACCTTC
CATSSTTLSNYGYTF
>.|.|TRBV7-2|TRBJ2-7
TGTGCCAGCAGCTCGACTGGCTACGAGCAGTACTTC
CASSSTGYEQYF
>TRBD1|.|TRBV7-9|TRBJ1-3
TGTGCCAGCAGCCCCGGACAGGGCCTTGGCACCATATATTTT
CASSPGQGLGTIYF
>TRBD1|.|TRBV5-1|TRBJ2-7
TGCGCCAGCAGCTCCTCCCCGGGACAGACGATCTACGAGCAGTACTTC
CASSSSPGQTIYEQYF
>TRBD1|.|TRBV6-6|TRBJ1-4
TGTGCCAGCAGTTACCCATCGGGACAGGGTGAAAAACTGTTTTTT
CASSYPSGQGEKLFF